This is a list of T cell receptor beta chains from one sample in a study of T cell repertoires in cytomegalovirus infection. The antigens for these receptors are not known. Using its own MiXCR run on the reads, TCRdb lists one record per CDR3 protein. This sample has about half a million distinct CDR3 sequences; roughly 34% occur once, and the top ten carry roughly 15%. The sample here was cultured PBMCs, taken from culture after CMV antigen stimulation. These receptors came from a human donor in good health (CMV status not recorded). Some clones in this sample may be carry-over from other donors' samples. Each CDR3 is given with its conserved first and last residue. The order of the fields is clone size, J gene, V gene, D gene, CDR3 protein, CDR3 DNA. D genes are given only for firm matches. Expanded clones are given a class, and other clones once, few, many or no size at all.

clone_size: few; j_call: TRBJ1-1; v_call: TRBV28; d_call: NA; cdr3_aa: CASSLVFFRGSTEAFF; cdr3_nt: TGTGCCAGCAGTTTAGTCTTCTTCCGGGGGAGCACTGAAGCTTTCTTT
clone_size: few; j_call: TRBJ2-5; v_call: TRBV6-5; d_call: TRBD2; cdr3_aa: CASSYSWFRLAGGVETQYF; cdr3_nt: TGTGCCAGCAGTTACTCGTGGTTTCGTCTAGCGGGAGGAGTAGAGACCCAGTACTTC
clone_size: few; j_call: TRBJ2-7; v_call: TRBV28; d_call: NA; cdr3_aa: CASSKGGEQYF; cdr3_nt: TGTGCCAGCAGTAAGGGTGGAGAGCAGTACTTC
clone_size: NA; j_call: TRBJ2-2; v_call: TRBV6-8; d_call: NA; cdr3_aa: CASSIWGGELFF; cdr3_nt: TGTGCCAGCAGTATTTGGGGCGGGGAGCTGTTTTTT
clone_size: NA; j_call: TRBJ1-6; v_call: TRBV5-1; d_call: NA; cdr3_aa: CASSFREESPLHF; cdr3_nt: TGCGCCAGCAGCTTCAGGGAGGAGTCACCCCTCCACTTT
clone_size: many; j_call: TRBJ1-4; v_call: TRBV4-2; d_call: NA; cdr3_aa: CASSQEGGLRGRGEKLFF; cdr3_nt: TGTGCCAGCAGCCAAGAAGGCGGTTTAAGGGGGAGAGGTGAAAAACTGTTTTTT
clone_size: many; j_call: TRBJ2-6; v_call: TRBV19; d_call: NA; cdr3_aa: CASSIFPRSGANVLTF; cdr3_nt: TGTGCCAGTAGTATATTCCCCCGATCTGGGGCCAACGTCCTGACTTTC
clone_size: few; j_call: TRBJ1-1; v_call: TRBV15; d_call: NA; cdr3_aa: CATRRGVGNTEAFF; cdr3_nt: TGTGCCACCAGGAGAGGGGTTGGGAACACTGAAGCTTTCTTT
clone_size: NA; j_call: TRBJ2-2; v_call: TRBV7-2; d_call: NA; cdr3_aa: CASNNLVTGELFF; cdr3_nt: TGTGCCAGCAACAATCTAGTAACCGGGGAGCTGTTTTTT
clone_size: NA; j_call: TRBJ2-3; v_call: TRBV5-4; d_call: TRBD1; cdr3_aa: CASSPGGTGLTDTQYF; cdr3_nt: TGTGCCAGCAGCCCTGGCGGGACAGGGTTAACAGATACGCAGTATTTT
clone_size: NA; j_call: TRBJ1-2; v_call: TRBV25-1; d_call: NA; cdr3_aa: CASSGGQGRNYGYTF; cdr3_nt: TGTGCCAGCAGTGGGGGCCAGGGGAGAAACTATGGCTACACCTTC
clone_size: NA; j_call: TRBJ2-2; v_call: TRBV5-1; d_call: NA; cdr3_aa: CASSLDGDRRELFF; cdr3_nt: TGCGCCAGCAGCTTGGACGGGGATAGGAGGGAGCTGTTTTTT
clone_size: NA; j_call: TRBJ2-2; v_call: TRBV20-1; d_call: TRBD2; cdr3_aa: CSARTPPGTSRSLLINTGELFF; cdr3_nt: TGCAGTGCTAGGACCCCGCCCGGGACTAGCAGAAGTCTACTCATCAACACCGGGGAGCTGTTTTTT
clone_size: many; j_call: TRBJ2-7; v_call: TRBV7-2; d_call: TRBD2; cdr3_aa: CASSLVTTSVAYEQYF; cdr3_nt: TGTGCCAGCAGCTTAGTAACGACTAGCGTTGCCTACGAGCAGTACTTC
clone_size: NA; j_call: TRBJ2-1; v_call: TRBV3-1; d_call: NA; cdr3_aa: CASSQDLGAEQFF; cdr3_nt: TGTGCCAGCAGCCAAGATCTGGGTGCTGAGCAGTTCTTC
clone_size: NA; j_call: TRBJ2-7; v_call: TRBV27; d_call: NA; cdr3_aa: CASSVAGGVYEQYF; cdr3_nt: TGTGCCAGCAGCGTCGCAGGAGGTGTCTACGAGCAGTACTTC
clone_size: NA; j_call: TRBJ1-5; v_call: TRBV12-3/TRBV12-4; d_call: NA; cdr3_aa: CASSKQGGRNQPQHF; cdr3_nt: TGTGCCAGCAGCAAACAGGGAGGCCGCAATCAGCCCCAGCATTTT
clone_size: many; j_call: TRBJ1-2; v_call: TRBV7-8; d_call: NA; cdr3_aa: CASSPAGTVNYGYTF; cdr3_nt: TGTGCCAGCAGCCCAGCCGGCACCGTCAACTATGGCTACACCTTC
clone_size: many; j_call: TRBJ2-2; v_call: TRBV7-8; d_call: NA; cdr3_aa: CASSLRGSTGELFF; cdr3_nt: TGTGCCAGCAGCTTAAGAGGGAGCACCGGGGAGCTGTTTTTT
clone_size: few; j_call: TRBJ2-1; v_call: TRBV19; d_call: TRBD2; cdr3_aa: CASSIVTSGRYTEQFF; cdr3_nt: TGTGCCAGTAGTATAGTAACTAGCGGGAGGTATACTGAGCAGTTCTTC
clone_size: NA; j_call: TRBJ1-2; v_call: TRBV9; d_call: NA; cdr3_aa: CASRADHGPNYGYTF; cdr3_nt: TGTGCCAGCAGAGCAGACCACGGCCCTAACTATGGCTACACCTTC
clone_size: NA; j_call: TRBJ2-1; v_call: TRBV24-1; d_call: NA; cdr3_aa: CATSYGGNEQFF; cdr3_nt: TGTGCCACCAGTTATGGCGGGAATGAGCAGTTCTTC
clone_size: many; j_call: TRBJ2-1; v_call: TRBV7-2; d_call: NA; cdr3_aa: CASSTLVALGNEQFF; cdr3_nt: TGTGCCAGCAGCACTCTAGTAGCACTCGGGAATGAGCAGTTCTTC
clone_size: NA; j_call: TRBJ2-7; v_call: TRBV5-1; d_call: NA; cdr3_aa: CASSLQGLSYEQYF; cdr3_nt: TGCGCCAGCAGTCTACAGGGCCTCTCCTACGAGCAGTACTTC
clone_size: NA; j_call: TRBJ2-1; v_call: TRBV4-1; d_call: TRBD2; cdr3_aa: CASSPLTSGSPNEQFF; cdr3_nt: TGCGCCAGCAGCCCATTGACTAGCGGGAGCCCTAATGAGCAGTTCTTC